These T cell receptor beta chains were read from a single sample in a study of patients and donors after allogeneic stem cell transplantation. TCRdb processed the RT-PCR reads anew with MiXCR; each CDR3 protein has one entry. Of approximately 170,000 distinct CDR3 sequences listed, roughly 22% are singletons. The material sequenced was blood, either unsorted or a sorted T cell fraction (not recorded which). Receptors originate from a human donor who was either an allogeneic HSCT recipient or a stem cell or donor lymphocyte infusion donor (not recorded which). It is not recorded whose cells these are; they may come from a transplant donor. Both conserved end residues are part of each CDR3. The D gene is left open where the match is weak. Clone size is shown for a subset of rows, as once, few, many or a class of expanded clone.

abundance,v_gene,j_gene,d_gene,CDR3aa,CDR3nt
-,TRBV6-6,TRBJ2-7,TRBD2,CASMAGDSYEQYF,TGTGCCAGCATGGCGGGAGATTCTTACGAGCAGTACTTC
few,TRBV29-1,TRBJ2-5,-,CSVEDRRETQYF,TGCAGCGTTGAAGATAGGAGAGAGACCCAGTACTTC
-,TRBV12-3/TRBV12-4,TRBJ2-1,-,CASSSDREGQFF,TGTGCCAGCAGTAGCGACAGGGAGGGGCAGTTCTTC
few,TRBV14,TRBJ1-1,-,CASRWTGGIEAFF,TGTGCCAGCAGATGGACCGGGGGGATTGAAGCTTTCTTT
few,TRBV12-3/TRBV12-4,TRBJ2-7,-,CASGGGWTAGRLFSYEQYF,TGTGCCAGCGGGGGGGGCTGGACAGCGGGAAGACTGTTTTCCTACGAGCAGTACTTC
-,TRBV27,TRBJ2-1,-,CASRAAREQFF,TGTGCCAGCAGAGCGGCCAGGGAGCAGTTCTTC
-,TRBV28,TRBJ2-7,-,CASSYGSLSYEQYF,TGTGCCAGCAGCTATGGGTCACTCTCCTACGAGCAGTACTTC
-,TRBV20-1,TRBJ1-1,-,CSARDFPNTEAFF,TGCAGTGCGCGGGACTTCCCGAACACTGAAGCTTTCTTT
-,TRBV6-4,TRBJ2-1,-,CASSDSSPLGPSNEQFF,TGTGCCAGCAGTGACTCGTCTCCCTTAGGACCCTCGAATGAGCAGTTCTTC
many,TRBV25-1,TRBJ1-1,-,CASSDFPTNTEAFF,TGTGCCAGCAGTGATTTCCCTACGAACACTGAAGCTTTCTTT
-,TRBV20-1,TRBJ2-2,TRBD2,CSAQSGTSGRMGGELFF,TGCAGTGCTCAATCCGGGACTAGCGGGAGGATGGGGGGGGAGCTGTTTTTT
-,TRBV20-1,TRBJ2-2,-,CSALVAGGNGTGELFF,TGCAGTGCTTTGGTGGCCGGGGGCAATGGCACCGGGGAGCTGTTTTTT
many,TRBV5-1,TRBJ1-6,-,CASSFGGSDSPLHF,TGCGCCAGCAGCTTCGGAGGGTCAGATTCACCCCTCCACTTT
many,TRBV5-6,TRBJ1-2,TRBD1,CASSEGTGDLYGYTF,TGTGCCAGCAGCGAAGGGACAGGAGACCTCTATGGCTACACCTTC
-,TRBV5-6,TRBJ2-1,-,CASSSDNEQFF,TGTGCCAGCAGCTCTGACAATGAGCAGTTCTTC
-,TRBV7-3,TRBJ2-1,TRBD1,CASSAPPGQGASYEQFF,TGTGCCAGCAGCGCACCCCCGGGACAGGGGGCCTCTTATGAGCAGTTCTTC